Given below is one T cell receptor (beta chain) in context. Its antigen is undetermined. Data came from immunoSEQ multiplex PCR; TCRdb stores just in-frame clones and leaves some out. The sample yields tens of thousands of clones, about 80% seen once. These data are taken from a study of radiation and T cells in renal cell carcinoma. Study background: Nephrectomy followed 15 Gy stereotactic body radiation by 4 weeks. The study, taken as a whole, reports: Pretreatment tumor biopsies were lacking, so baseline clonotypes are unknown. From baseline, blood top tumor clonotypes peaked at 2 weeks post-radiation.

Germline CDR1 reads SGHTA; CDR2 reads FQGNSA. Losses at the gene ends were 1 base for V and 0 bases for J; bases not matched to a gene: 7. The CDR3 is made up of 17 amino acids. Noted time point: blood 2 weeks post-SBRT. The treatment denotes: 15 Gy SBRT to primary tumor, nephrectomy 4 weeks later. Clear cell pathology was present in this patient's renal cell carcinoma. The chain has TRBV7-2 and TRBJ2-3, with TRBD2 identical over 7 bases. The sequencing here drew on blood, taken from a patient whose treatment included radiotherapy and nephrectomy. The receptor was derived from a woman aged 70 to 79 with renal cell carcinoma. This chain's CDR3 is CASSLVVSSGSTDTQYF. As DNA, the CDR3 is TGTGCCAGCAGCTTAGTCGTGTCTAGCGGCAGCACAGATACGCAGTATTTT.